The subject of this entry is one T cell receptor beta chain. Its antigen is undetermined. Russia was home to the donors, healthy Caucasian individuals aged about 6 to 90. These data belong to a study of blood T cells in healthy people across ages. It was with a sample-barcoded 5' primer and a J-beta primer mix that a second PCR of roughly 7 to 12 cycles was run. Every sample returned 3 million or more CDR3-containing paired-end reads. TCRdb called the 5' RACE reads again in MiXCR, with one record for every CDR3 protein. The sample yields about 510,000 distinct CDR3 sequences, about 28% seen once. The CDR3 consists of 12 residues. Per germline, CDR1 GTSNPN and CDR2 SVGIG (reference sequence). V was pared by 8 bases and J by 5 bases, with 5 bases of the junction left unmatched. Study-wide findings and caveats: Reliance upon unsorted PBMCs precluded definitive naive versus antigen-experienced comparison.

Separately, the same data were catalogued under a study of T cells of mothers and their children. That paper notes: Three healthy Caucasian mothers and their six children were the donors.

The source of this sequence is a boy aged 2-15 years in good health. The sample was blood. The rearrangement uses TRBV30 and TRBJ2-3; 9 bases fit TRBD1. Here the CDR3 reads CARDRDIDTQYF. The CDR3 nucleotides read TGTGCCCGGGACAGGGACATAGATACGCAGTATTTT.